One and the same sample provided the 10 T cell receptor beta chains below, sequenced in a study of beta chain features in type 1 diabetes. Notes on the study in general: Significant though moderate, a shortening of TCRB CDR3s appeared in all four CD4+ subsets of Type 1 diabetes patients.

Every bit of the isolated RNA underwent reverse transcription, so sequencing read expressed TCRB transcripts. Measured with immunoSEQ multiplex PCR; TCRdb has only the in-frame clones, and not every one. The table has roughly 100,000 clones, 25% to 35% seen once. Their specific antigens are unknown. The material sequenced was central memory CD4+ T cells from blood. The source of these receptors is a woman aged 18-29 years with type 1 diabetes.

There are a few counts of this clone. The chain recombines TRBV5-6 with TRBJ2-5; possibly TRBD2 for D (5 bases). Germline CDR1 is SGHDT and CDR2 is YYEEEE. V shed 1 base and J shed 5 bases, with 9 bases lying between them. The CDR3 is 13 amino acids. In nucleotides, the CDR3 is TGTGCCAGCAGCTTGACGGGCGGGGAGACCCAGTACTTC. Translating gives CASSLTGGETQYF.

Here the CDR3 DNA reads TGTGCCAGCACCAGGGGAGGGGGGACGGAAGCTTTCTTT. Translation gives CASTRGGGTEAFF. V is TRBV28 and J is TRBJ1-1, with a possible D match to TRBD1 (6 bases). The CDR3 spans 13 residues. Germline V gene sequence: CDR1 MDHEN, CDR2 SYDVKM. V was shortened by 7 bases and J by 8 bases, with 17 bases between the two germline ends.

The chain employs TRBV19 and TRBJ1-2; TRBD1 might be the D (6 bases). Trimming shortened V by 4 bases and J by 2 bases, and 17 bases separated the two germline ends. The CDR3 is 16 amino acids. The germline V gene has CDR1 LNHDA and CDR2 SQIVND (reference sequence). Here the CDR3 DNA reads TGTGCCAGTAGTAGGGGAGGGGGAGGTCTCAACTATGGCTACACCTTC. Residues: CASSRGGGGLNYGYTF.

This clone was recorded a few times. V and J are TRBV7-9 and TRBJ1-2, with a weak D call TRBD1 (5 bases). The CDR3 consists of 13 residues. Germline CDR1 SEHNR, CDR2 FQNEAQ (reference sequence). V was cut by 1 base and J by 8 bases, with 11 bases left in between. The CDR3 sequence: CASSLEGPWGYTF. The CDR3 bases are TGTGCCAGCAGCTTAGAGGGGCCTTGGGGCTACACCTTC.

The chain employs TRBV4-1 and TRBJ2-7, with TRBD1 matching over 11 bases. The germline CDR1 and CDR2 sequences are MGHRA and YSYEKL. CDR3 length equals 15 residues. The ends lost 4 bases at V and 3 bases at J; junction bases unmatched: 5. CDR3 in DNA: TGCGCCAGCAGCCTCGGACAGGGGGCTAGCTACGAGCAGTACTTC. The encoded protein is CASSLGQGASYEQYF.

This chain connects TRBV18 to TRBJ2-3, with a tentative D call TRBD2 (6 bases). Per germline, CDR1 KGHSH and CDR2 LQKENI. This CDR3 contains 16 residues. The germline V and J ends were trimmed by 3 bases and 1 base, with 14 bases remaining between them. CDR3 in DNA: TGTGCCAGCTCACCCAGCGCAAGCGGGCGCACAGATACGCAGTATTTT. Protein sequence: CASSPSASGRTDTQYF.

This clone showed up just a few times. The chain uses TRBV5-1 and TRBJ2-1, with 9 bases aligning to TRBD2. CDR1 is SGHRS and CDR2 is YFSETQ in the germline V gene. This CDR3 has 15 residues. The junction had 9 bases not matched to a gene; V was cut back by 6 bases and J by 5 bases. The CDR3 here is CASKFGSGSHNEQFF. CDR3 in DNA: TGCGCCAGCAAGTTCGGTAGCGGGAGCCACAATGAGCAGTTCTTC.

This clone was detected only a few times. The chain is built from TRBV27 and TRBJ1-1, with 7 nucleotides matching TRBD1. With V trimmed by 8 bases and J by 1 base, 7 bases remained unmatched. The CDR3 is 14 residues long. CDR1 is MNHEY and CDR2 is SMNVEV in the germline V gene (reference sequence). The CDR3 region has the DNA TGTGCCAGCGGATTGACAGGGAAGAACACTGAAGCTTTCTTT. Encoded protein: CASGLTGKNTEAFF.

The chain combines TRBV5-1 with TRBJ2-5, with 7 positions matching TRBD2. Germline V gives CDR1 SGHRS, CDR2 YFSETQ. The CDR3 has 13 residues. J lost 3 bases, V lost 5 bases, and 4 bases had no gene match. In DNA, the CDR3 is TGCGCCAGCAGGGATCTAGCGGAAGAGACCCAGTACTTC. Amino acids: CASRDLAEETQYF. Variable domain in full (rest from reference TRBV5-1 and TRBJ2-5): KAGVTQTPRYLIKTRGQQVTLSCSPISGHRSVSWYQQTPGQGLQFLFEYFSETQRNKGNFPGRFSGRQFSNSRSEMNVSTLELGDSALYLCASRDLAEETQYFGPGTRLLVL.

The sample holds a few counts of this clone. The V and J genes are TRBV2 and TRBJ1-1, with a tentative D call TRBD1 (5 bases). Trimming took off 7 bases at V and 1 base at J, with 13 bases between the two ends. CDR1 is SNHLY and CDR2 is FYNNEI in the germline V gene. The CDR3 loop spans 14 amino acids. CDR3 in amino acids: CASIRGSQNTEAFF. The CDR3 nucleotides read TGTGCCAGCATAAGGGGCTCCCAGAACACTGAAGCTTTCTTT.